This T cell receptor (beta chain) was found in a study of CD8 T cells in Susac syndrome. The V segment lost 8 bases and the J segment 6 bases; nucleotides outside the gene matches: 7. Germline CDR1 and CDR2: SQVTM and ANQGSEA. This CDR3 region has 13 residues. Reverse transcription of roughly 0.5 to 1 ug RNA used random hexamers. TCRdb independently ran MiXCR on the immunoSEQ multiplex PCR reads; one entry per CDR3 protein. The sample carries 150,000 or so distinct CDR3 sequences, roughly 94% recorded once. The gene calls are TRBV29-1 and TRBJ1-2; 12 bases map to TRBD1. The sequence came from a human donor with multiple sclerosis. Source material: CD8+ T cells from PBMCs. CDR3 DNA sequence: TGCAGCACTCCCGGGACAGGGGGCCATGGCTACACCTTC. Amino acid sequence: CSTPGTGGHGYTF.